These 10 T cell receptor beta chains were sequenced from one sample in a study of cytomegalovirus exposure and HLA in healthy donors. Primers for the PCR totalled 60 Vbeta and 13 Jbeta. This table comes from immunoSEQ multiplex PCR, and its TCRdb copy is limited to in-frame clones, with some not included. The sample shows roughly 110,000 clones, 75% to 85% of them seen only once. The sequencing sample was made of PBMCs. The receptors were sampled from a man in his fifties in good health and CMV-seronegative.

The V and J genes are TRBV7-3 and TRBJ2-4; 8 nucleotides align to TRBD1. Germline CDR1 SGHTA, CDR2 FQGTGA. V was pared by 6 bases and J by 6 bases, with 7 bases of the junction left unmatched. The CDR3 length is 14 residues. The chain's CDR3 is CASRFSGTGNIQYF. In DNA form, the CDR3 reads TGTGCCAGCAGATTTTCAGGGACAGGAAACATTCAGTACTTC.

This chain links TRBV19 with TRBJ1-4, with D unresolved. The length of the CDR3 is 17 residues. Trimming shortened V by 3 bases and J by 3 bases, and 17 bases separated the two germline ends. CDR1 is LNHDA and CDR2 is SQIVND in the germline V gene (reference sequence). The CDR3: CASSISADSGANEKLFF. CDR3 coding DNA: TGTGCCAGTAGTATTTCAGCAGATTCTGGAGCTAATGAAAAACTGTTTTTT.

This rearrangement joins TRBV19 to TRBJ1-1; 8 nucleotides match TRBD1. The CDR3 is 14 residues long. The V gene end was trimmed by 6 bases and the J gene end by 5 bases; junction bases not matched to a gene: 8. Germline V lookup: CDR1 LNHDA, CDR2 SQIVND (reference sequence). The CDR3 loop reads CASRLGQASTEAFF. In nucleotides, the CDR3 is TGTGCCAGTAGATTGGGACAGGCGTCTACTGAAGCTTTCTTT.

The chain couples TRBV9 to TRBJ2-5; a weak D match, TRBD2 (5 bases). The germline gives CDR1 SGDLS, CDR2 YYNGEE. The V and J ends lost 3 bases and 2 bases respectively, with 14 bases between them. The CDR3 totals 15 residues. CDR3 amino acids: CASSAPGGLQETQYF. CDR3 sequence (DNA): TGTGCCAGCAGCGCCCCTGGCGGACTGCAAGAGACCCAGTACTTC.

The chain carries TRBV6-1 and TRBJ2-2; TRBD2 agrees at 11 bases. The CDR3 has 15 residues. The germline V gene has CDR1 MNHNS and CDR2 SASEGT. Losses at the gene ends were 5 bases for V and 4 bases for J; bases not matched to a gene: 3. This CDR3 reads CASSPLAGGTGELFF. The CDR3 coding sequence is TGTGCCAGCAGTCCGCTAGCGGGGGGCACCGGGGAGCTGTTTTTT.

In DNA form, the CDR3 reads TGTGCCAGCAGCTTGAGTGGGGGGTTTAATGAAAAACTGTTTTTT. Translated: CASSLSGGFNEKLFF. The rearrangement joins TRBV5-4 to TRBJ1-4, with TRBD1 as a possible D gene (5 bases). The CDR3 covers 15 residues. V lost 1 base and J 4 bases, leaving 11 bases between the germline ends. Germline CDR1 reads SGHNT; CDR2 reads YYREEE (reference sequence).

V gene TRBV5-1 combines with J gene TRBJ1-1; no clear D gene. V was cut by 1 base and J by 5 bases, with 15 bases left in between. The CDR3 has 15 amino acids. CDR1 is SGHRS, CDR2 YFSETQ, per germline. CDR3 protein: CASSLQLLPGTEAFF. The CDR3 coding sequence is TGCGCCAGCAGCTTGCAGCTGCTCCCGGGGACTGAAGCTTTCTTT.

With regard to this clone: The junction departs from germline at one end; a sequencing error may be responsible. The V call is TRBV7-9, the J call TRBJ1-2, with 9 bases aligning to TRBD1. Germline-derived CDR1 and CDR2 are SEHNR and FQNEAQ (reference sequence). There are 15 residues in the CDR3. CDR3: CANSFWDREDSGYTF. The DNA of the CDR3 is TGTGCCAACAGCTTCTGGGACAGGGAGGATTCTGGCTACACCTTC.

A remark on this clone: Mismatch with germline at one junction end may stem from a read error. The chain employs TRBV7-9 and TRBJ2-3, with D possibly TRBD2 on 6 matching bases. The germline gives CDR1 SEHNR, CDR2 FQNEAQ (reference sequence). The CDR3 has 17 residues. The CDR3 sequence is CSSSSISGLRVGDTQYF. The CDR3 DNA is TGTTCCAGCAGCTCCATATCGGGACTGAGGGTTGGGGATACGCAGTATTTT.

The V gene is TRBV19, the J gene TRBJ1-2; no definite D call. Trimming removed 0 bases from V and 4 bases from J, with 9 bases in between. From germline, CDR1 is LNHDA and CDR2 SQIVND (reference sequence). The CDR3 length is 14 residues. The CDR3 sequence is CASSIDRELYGYTF. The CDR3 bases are TGTGCCAGTAGTATAGATCGAGAGCTCTATGGCTACACCTTC.